The 6 T cell receptor beta chains in this list originate from one sample, sequenced in a study of radiotherapy plus CTLA-4 blockade in lung cancer. The protocol was immunoSEQ multiplex PCR, while the TCRdb copy is restricted to in-frame clones and leaves out a portion. This table holds about 62,000 clones, around 77% found once. The sample in question was peripheral blood, obtained from a patient treated with radiotherapy plus ipilimumab. These receptors all stem from a human donor with non-small cell lung cancer who had a complete response to radiotherapy plus ipilimumab.

V gene TRBV9 combines with J gene TRBJ2-2, with D maybe TRBD2 (5 bases). Deletions cut 0 bases from V and 4 bases from J, with 16 bases between. The CDR3 spans 17 residues. In germline, CDR1 is SGDLS, CDR2 YYNGEE. CDR3 sequence: CASSVVPGRVGTGELFF. In DNA, the CDR3 is TGTGCCAGCAGCGTAGTACCGGGAAGAGTAGGCACCGGGGAGCTGTTTTTT.

V is TRBV21-1 and J is TRBJ2-7; no check of the table's D call, TRBD1, against the DNA was made. TRBV21-1 is reported as a pseudogene. This CDR3 is 18 amino acids long. DNA of the CDR3: TGTGCCAGCAGCAAAGGGGCCCGTGGGACAGGCCCCACCTACGAGCAGTACTTC. Protein product: CASSKGARGTGPTYEQYF.

The gene calls are TRBV9 and TRBJ1-2; D may be TRBD1 (5 bases). The CDR3 sequence is 18 residues long. Germline V gives CDR1 SGDLS, CDR2 YYNGEE. V was trimmed by 0 bases and J by 1 base, leaving 19 bases between them. Written as DNA, the CDR3 is TGTGCCAGCAGCGTAGACATTGGGGGGGGGACCGATAACTATGGCTACACCTTC. It specifies CASSVDIGGGTDNYGYTF. Filled out from reference TRBV9 and TRBJ1-2, the complete variable domain reads DSGVTQTPKHLITATGQRVTLRCSPRSGDLSVYWYQQSLDQGLQFLIQYYNGEERAKGNILERFSAQQFPDLHSELNLSSLELGDSALYFCASSVDIGGGTDNYGYTFGSGTRLTVV.

The rearrangement links TRBV28 to TRBJ1-1; 7 bases map to TRBD1. Germline CDR1 MDHEN, CDR2 SYDVKM. V lost 5 bases to trimming and J lost 0 bases; unmatched junction nucleotides: 15. The CDR3 is 18 residues long. Here the CDR3 reads CASSLPRDSLFLNTEAFF. The CDR3 DNA sequence: TGTGCCAGCAGTCTCCCCCGGGACAGCCTTTTTTTGAACACTGAAGCTTTCTTT. Based on the CDR3 plus reference TRBV28 and TRBJ1-1, the full variable domain is DVKVTQSSRYLVKRTGEKVFLECVQDMDHENMFWYRQDPGLGLRLIYFSYDVKMKEKGDIPEGYSVSREKKERFSLILESASTNQTSMYLCASSLPRDSLFLNTEAFFGQGTRLTVV.

The chain recombines TRBV7-9 with TRBJ2-3, with 12 bases identical to TRBD2. Germline CDR1 SEHNR, CDR2 FQNEAQ (reference sequence). This CDR3 is built from 19 residues. V lost 5 bases to trimming and J lost 0 bases; unmatched junction nucleotides: 12. The CDR3 loop reads CASSPPTSGGHSSTDTQYF. The CDR3 region has the DNA TGTGCCAGCAGCCCACCTACTAGCGGGGGGCACTCAAGCACAGATACGCAGTATTTT.

The rearrangement uses TRBV7-2 and TRBJ2-7, with a possible D match to TRBD1 (6 bases). Germline V gives CDR1 SGHTA, CDR2 FQGNSA. Trimming stripped 1 base from V and 6 bases from J, with 16 bases between. The CDR3 spans 15 residues. DNA for the CDR3: TGTGCCAGCAGCTTAGGGTCAGGGGCTCACGGCGAGCAGTACTTC. Translating it yields CASSLGSGAHGEQYF.